These 22 T cell receptor beta chains were sequenced from one sample in a study of OX40 agonist ivuxolimab in advanced cancers. Sequencing used immunoSEQ multiplex PCR; TCRdb keeps in-frame clones, though not all of them. The sample lists over 35,000 clones; approximately 92% were seen once. The material was CD4+ or CD8+ T cells sorted from blood, obtained in a trial of the OX40 agonist ivuxolimab. The receptors stem from an adult with an advanced solid tumor such as melanoma, head and neck, liver or kidney cancer.

This clone was detected only once. The chain joins TRBV19 to TRBJ1-5; D is ambiguous. The CDR3 spans 13 residues. The germline V gene has CDR1 LNHDA and CDR2 SQIVND (reference sequence). V lost 8 bases, J lost 7 bases, and 15 bases lay in between. CDR3 nucleotide sequence: TGTGCCAGTTCTTCCCAGGCCAACCAGCCCCAGCATTTT. Its protein is CASSSQANQPQHF.

V is TRBV7-9 and J is TRBJ1-6; D possibly corresponds to TRBD1 (5 bases). From germline, CDR1 is SEHNR and CDR2 FQNEAQ (reference sequence). Between the trimmed V and J ends, which lost 1 base and 0 bases, there was a span of 7 bases. The CDR3 runs 16 residues. The CDR3 loop reads CASSLEGSSYNSPLHF. CDR3 DNA: TGTGCCAGCAGCTTAGAGGGGAGCTCCTATAATTCACCCCTCCACTTT.

V and J are TRBV19 and TRBJ1-1, with unresolved D. V lost 3 bases, J lost 2 bases, and 10 bases lay in between. The CDR3 has 14 residues. CDR1 LNHDA and CDR2 SQIVND come from the germline V gene (reference sequence). The CDR3 sequence: CASSMLALNTEAFF. The CDR3 nucleotides are TGTGCCAGTAGTATGTTAGCACTAAACACTGAAGCTTTCTTT.

The J gene is TRBJ2-1, the V gene TRBV5-1; no definite D call. The CDR3 runs 16 residues. With 4 bases removed from V and 0 bases from J, the gap between germline ends came to 14 bases. Germline V gene data show CDR1 as SGHRS and CDR2 as YFSETQ. CDR3 residues: CASSPAQISSYNEQFF. The CDR3, as DNA: TGCGCCAGCAGCCCGGCCCAGATAAGCTCCTACAATGAGCAGTTCTTC. Looking up the rest from reference TRBV5-1 and TRBJ2-1 gives the full variable domain: KAGVTQTPRYLIKTRGQQVTLSCSPISGHRSVSWYQQTPGQGLQFLFEYFSETQRNKGNFPGRFSGRQFSNSRSEMNVSTLELGDSALYLCASSPAQISSYNEQFFGPGTRLTVL.

This clone showed up just a few times. The chain has TRBV28 and TRBJ1-2; D is ambiguous. Germline CDR1 MDHEN, CDR2 SYDVKM. V was trimmed by 7 bases and J by 5 bases, leaving 23 bases between them. CDR3 length equals 16 residues. CDR3 DNA: TGTGCCAGCACCTCACCGGTGGGCGTGGGATCTTATGGCTACACCTTC. Translating gives CASTSPVGVGSYGYTF.

The genes are TRBV11-2 and TRBJ2-1; D perhaps matches TRBD1 (5 bases). Trimming stripped 6 bases from V and 2 bases from J, with 17 bases between. The germline gives CDR1 SGHAT, CDR2 FQNNGV. There are 16 residues in the CDR3. CDR3 in DNA: TGTGCCAGCAGAGATGATCTAGGGGCAACCTACAATGAGCAGTTCTTC. Translated, it gives CASRDDLGATYNEQFF.

V and J are TRBV5-4 and TRBJ2-5; TRBD1 matches 7 bases. CDR1 and CDR2 from the germline V gene are SGHNT and YYREEE (reference sequence). This CDR3 comprises 14 residues. J gave up 4 bases and V 0 bases, and 3 bases lay outside the gene matches. The CDR3 here is CASSLAGQRETQYF. Here the CDR3 DNA reads TGTGCCAGCAGCTTGGCGGGACAGAGAGAGACCCAGTACTTC. Combining the CDR3 with reference TRBV5-4 and TRBJ2-5 gives the whole variable domain ETGVTQSPTHLIKTRGQQVTLRCSSQSGHNTVSWYQQALGQGPQFIFQYYREEENGRGNFPPRFSGLQFPNYSSELNVNALELDDSALYLCASSLAGQRETQYFGPGTRLLVL.

The chain joins TRBV5-1 to TRBJ2-7; D gene ambiguous. Trimming pared 5 bases from V and 0 bases from J, leaving 6 bases between. The germline gives CDR1 SGHRS, CDR2 YFSETQ. CDR3 length: 12 residues. The CDR3, as DNA: TGCGCCAGCAGTAAGGGCTCCTACGAGCAGTACTTC. Amino acids: CASSKGSYEQYF.

The gene calls are TRBV28 and TRBJ1-1; possible D gene TRBD1, 6 bases. The CDR3 is made up of 13 amino acids. V was shortened by 1 base and J by 5 bases, with 8 bases between the two germline ends. Germline lookup yields CDR1 MDHEN and CDR2 SYDVKM. The CDR3 region has the DNA TGTGCCAGCAGTTTATTAGGGGGGACTGAAGCTTTCTTT. This encodes CASSLLGGTEAFF.

The CDR3 nucleotides read TGTGCCAGCAGCCGACAGGGGCTCGGTTCACCCCTCCACTTT. Its translation is CASSRQGLGSPLHF. The chain uses TRBV9 and TRBJ1-6; TRBD1 matches at 8 bases. V shed 4 bases and J 9 bases; nucleotides not matched to a gene: 6. There are 14 residues in the CDR3. Germline CDR1 is SGDLS and CDR2 is YYNGEE.

The rearrangement joins TRBV6-5 to TRBJ1-6; TRBD1 is a possible D gene (5 bases). Germline V gene lookup returns CDR1 MNHEY and CDR2 SVGAGI. The CDR3 runs to 16 residues. With 3 bases removed from V and 10 bases from J, the gap between germline ends came to 19 bases. CDR3 amino acids: CASSYGGLGSGSPLHF. The CDR3 DNA is TGTGCCAGCAGTTATGGGGGATTAGGGAGCGGATCACCCCTCCACTTT.

The rearrangement joins TRBV18 to TRBJ1-5; no definite D call. V lost 6 bases, J lost 7 bases, and 16 bases lay in between. Germline loops: CDR1 KGHSH, CDR2 LQKENI. CDR3 length equals 14 residues. The CDR3 region has the DNA TGTGCCAGCTCGCCGGACGGGCAACGGCAGCCCCAGCATTTT. Encoded protein: CASSPDGQRQPQHF.

This chain links TRBV10-3 with TRBJ1-4; D is unclear. V was cut by 3 bases and J by 8 bases, with 10 bases left in between. The V gene's germline CDR1 is ENHRY and CDR2 SYGVKD. The CDR3 runs 13 residues. The CDR3 DNA reads as TGTGCCATCAGTGAACTCGGACGGGAAAAACTGTTTTTT. Residues: CAISELGREKLFF.

The CDR3 is CASSKQGATVGELFF. CDR3 in DNA: TGTGCCAGCAGTAAACAGGGGGCGACAGTCGGGGAGCTGTTTTTT. The V call is TRBV2, the J call TRBJ2-2; 9 positions agree with TRBD1. Germline trimming cut 5 bases from V and 7 bases from J; bases unmatched to any gene: 8. From germline, CDR1 is SNHLY and CDR2 FYNNEI. The CDR3 has 15 amino acids.

This chain joins TRBV6-4 and TRBJ2-3; 10 bases are a match to TRBD2. V shed 6 bases and J 1 base; nucleotides not matched to a gene: 4. CDR1 MRHNA and CDR2 SNTAGT come from the germline V gene. The length of the CDR3 is 15 residues. The CDR3 protein is CASRKLAGGTDTQYF. DNA for the CDR3: TGTGCCAGCAGAAAGCTAGCGGGGGGCACAGATACGCAGTATTTT.

This sequence joins TRBV7-2 and TRBJ2-1, with 7 positions matching TRBD2. CDR3 length: 18 residues. The germline CDR1 and CDR2 sequences are SGHTA and FQGNSA. Trimming at V came to 0 bases and at J to 2 bases, leaving 10 bases not matched to a gene. The CDR3 coding sequence is TGTGCCAGCAGCTTAGCGGGTATGGGGGGGACGACCTACAATGAGCAGTTCTTC. It codes for CASSLAGMGGTTYNEQFF. The complete variable domain, with remaining parts taken from reference TRBV7-2 and TRBJ2-1, reads GAGVSQSPSNKVTEKGKDVELRCDPISGHTALYWYRQSLGQGLEFLIYFQGNSAPDKSGLPSDRFSAERTGGSVSTLTIQRTQQEDSAVYLCASSLAGMGGTTYNEQFFGPGTRLTVL.

This rearrangement joins TRBV7-6 to TRBJ2-7; no clear D. CDR1 and CDR2 (germline): SGHVS, FNYEAQ. Trimming pared 0 bases from V and 3 bases from J, leaving 12 bases between. The CDR3 covers 15 residues. In nucleotides, the CDR3 is TGTGCCAGCAGCTTAGCTTCCTCCCTAGGCTACGAGCAGTACTTC. This gives the protein CASSLASSLGYEQYF.

The V gene is TRBV9, the J gene TRBJ1-4; tentatively, D is TRBD1 (6 bases). The CDR3 totals 15 residues. V was clipped by 4 bases and J by 4 bases, with 14 bases between them. CDR1 and CDR2 from the germline V gene are SGDLS and YYNGEE. CDR3 protein: CASSPGVQNNEKLFF. Here the CDR3 DNA reads TGTGCCAGCAGCCCAGGGGTACAGAATAATGAAAAACTGTTTTTT.

This clone was recorded a few times. This chain joins TRBV27 and TRBJ1-6, with D uncertain. Trimming stripped 0 bases from V and 10 bases from J, with 10 bases between. The length of the CDR3 is 14 residues. Germline CDR1 and CDR2: MNHEY and SMNVEV (reference sequence). This CDR3 reads CASSLSGLGSPLHF. The CDR3 bases are TGTGCCAGCAGTTTATCGGGTTTGGGGTCACCCCTCCACTTT.

This clone was seen just once. The V gene is TRBV4-3, the J gene TRBJ1-1; no reliable D call. The CDR3 runs to 15 residues. Trimming cost V 2 bases and J 3 bases, with 13 bases left between them. Per germline, CDR1 LGHNA and CDR2 YSLEER. The DNA for the CDR3 is TGCGCCAGCAGCCAAAGTAGAACAGTAGACACTGAAGCTTTCTTT. Its protein product is CASSQSRTVDTEAFF.

The J gene is TRBJ2-3, the V gene TRBV10-1; D is possibly TRBD1 or TRBD2 (6 bases each). Deletions cut 6 bases from V and 0 bases from J, with 10 bases between. The CDR3 consists of 14 residues. The germline CDR1 and CDR2 sequences are WNHNN and SYGVQD (reference sequence). The CDR3 DNA is TGCGCCAGCAGCGGCGGGACAAGCACAGATACGCAGTATTTT. It encodes CASSGGTSTDTQYF.

The chain recombines TRBV28 with TRBJ1-2, with D uncertain. Per the germline V gene, CDR1 is MDHEN and CDR2 is SYDVKM. The CDR3 runs 13 residues. Trimming took 6 bases from V and 2 from J, leaving 10 bases between them. The CDR3 loop is CASSEGRNYGYTF. Written as DNA, the CDR3 is TGTGCCAGCAGCGAAGGACGGAACTATGGCTACACCTTC.